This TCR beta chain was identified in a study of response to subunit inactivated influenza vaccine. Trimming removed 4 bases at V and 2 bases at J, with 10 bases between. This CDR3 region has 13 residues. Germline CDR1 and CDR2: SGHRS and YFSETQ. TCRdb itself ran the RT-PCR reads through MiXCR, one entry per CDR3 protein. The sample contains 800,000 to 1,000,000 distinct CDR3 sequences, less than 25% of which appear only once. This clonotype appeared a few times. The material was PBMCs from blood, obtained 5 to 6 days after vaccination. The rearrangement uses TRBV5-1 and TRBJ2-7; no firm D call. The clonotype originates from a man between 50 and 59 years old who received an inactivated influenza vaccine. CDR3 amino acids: CASSNGSPYEQYF. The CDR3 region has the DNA TGCGCCAGCAGCAACGGGTCCCCCTACGAGCAGTACTTC.